These T cell receptor beta chains were read from a single sample in a study of CD8 T cells in Susac syndrome. TCRdb used MiXCR to reprocess the immunoSEQ multiplex PCR reads, holding one entry per CDR3 protein. The sample carries 150,000 or so distinct CDR3 sequences, about 95% recorded once. Sequences were obtained from CD4+ T cells from PBMCs. The receptors originated from a human donor with Susac syndrome. Both conserved end residues are part of each CDR3. Each record gives: CDR3 length, V gene, D gene, CDR3 protein. A D gene is named only where the DNA matches it firmly.

length: 12; V: TRBV30; D: .; CDR3: CAWSVSRETQYF
length: 14; V: TRBV20-1; D: TRBD2; CDR3: CSARAGGPVETQYF
length: 14; V: TRBV11-1; D: .; CDR3: CASSSFETYNEQFF
length: 15; V: TRBV5-1; D: TRBD1; CDR3: CASSSDRADTGELFF
length: 14; V: TRBV2; D: .; CDR3: CASSPLSRTDTQYF
length: 13; V: TRBV10-3; D: .; CDR3: CASGTDPTYEQYF
length: 13; V: TRBV23-1; D: .; CDR3: CASSQTGTHEQFF
length: 15; V: TRBV28; D: .; CDR3: CASSGPAFYNSPLHF
length: 13; V: TRBV3-1; D: .; CDR3: CASSQGLFQPQHF
length: 13; V: TRBV5-1; D: .; CDR3: CASSSPPGPEAFF
length: 12; V: TRBV7-2; D: .; CDR3: CASSFEGLGYTF
length: 14; V: TRBV20-1; D: TRBD1; CDR3: CSARGTGMRYEQYF
length: 12; V: TRBV20-1; D: .; CDR3: CSASTGHTEAFF
length: 13; V: TRBV4-1; D: .; CDR3: CASSRSARETLHF
length: 15; V: TRBV7-9; D: .; CDR3: CASSPFLMGTGELFF
length: 14; V: TRBV30; D: .; CDR3: CAWSKRRGRETQYF
length: 13; V: TRBV29-1; D: TRBD2; CDR3: CSATSGTLYEQYF
length: 12; V: TRBV25-1; D: .; CDR3: CASTGQTYGYTF
length: 16; V: TRBV7-9; D: .; CDR3: CASSLGSAASTDTQYF
length: 15; V: TRBV5-1; D: TRBD1; CDR3: CASSFLQGARNEQFF
length: 17; V: TRBV20-1; D: TRBD2; CDR3: CSAPTSGRTSSYNEQFF
length: 12; V: TRBV2; D: TRBD2; CDR3: CASSPGLAEQFF